This TCR beta chain came from a study of shared clonotypes between healthy human individuals (dated by TCRdb to the early 2020s). Describing the broader study: The cohort included three men and two women between 18 and 49 years of age. Per donor, leukapheresis produced somewhere between about 0.9 and 9 billion PBMCs. Libraries were prepared and TCR repertoires were sequenced by different laboratories using diverse techniques, in order to increase sequencing depth and limit assay-specific biases. Per donor, three plates each were used for CD4 naive and CD4 memory, two for CD8 naive, and one for CD8 memory. Blood TCR repertoires of roughly 5 healthy adults were deeply sequenced to estimate repertoire size and the extent of clonotype sharing between individuals. Broad study findings and their caveats: Estimated clonotype richness was generally larger for naive than for memory subsets. Compared with non-shared clonotypes, clonotypes shared by all four sorted-subset donors had higher generation probabilities. Because the study included a small number of donors, the genetic and exposure-history diversity represented was limited. Only blood was sampled, and tissue TCR repertoires likely differ from those in blood. Pairwise subsampling led to the expectation that sequencing depth would affect the degree of clonotype sharing among donors. Sharing across four donors was observed for around 5% of naive CD4, 3% to 4% of naive CD8, 2% to 2.5% of memory CD4, and roughly 0.4% of memory CD8 clonotypes. Even with the large sequencing depth, rarefaction of the sorted-subset datasets indicated that sequencing was incomplete.

CD8 naive samples were CD45RO-negative cells positively selected for CCR7, giving a CD45RA+CCR7+ population that excluded TemRA cells. The donors were healthy, HIV-negative adults who had no recently reported acute infections or vaccinations. Every donor was a Caucasian adult residing in Nashville, Tennessee, USA. Blood was obtained by leukapheresis, after which PBMCs were separated by Ficoll-Histopaque density gradient centrifugation and cryopreserved in liquid nitrogen vapor phase. Purity and quantity of every magnetically sorted T cell population were checked by analytical flow cytometry. Each sorted fraction had its genomic DNA isolated and then quantified by UV absorbance on a Nanodrop 2000c. As to this clone: Its antigen specificity is not known. Per-base qualities were not stored, and no clone one base away is much larger.

Relative to germline, V is missing 2 bases and J is missing 1 base, with 5 bases of the junction outside any gene match. The CDR3 starts with the cysteine, ends with the phenylalanine, and has 16 residues. CDR3 DNA is the only sequence kept; it has 48 bases, read in frame from the first base. The germline V gene (reference sequence) supplies CDR1 SEHNR and CDR2 FQNEAQ. TCR CDR3 regions were amplified from genomic DNA by multiplex PCR using the deep immunoSEQ assay. Genomic DNA extracted from each cell subset was distributed evenly over all wells of several immunoSEQ 96-well plates, and each plate served as one replicate. For sorted subsets, each replicate PCR was loaded with 200 ng genomic DNA, equivalent to about 30,000 T cell genomes. Purified libraries were quantified with a Qubit 3.0 fluorometer, sized on a Bioanalyzer 2100, and re-quantified with the KAPA Library Quantification kit. Every immunoSEQ 96-well plate was sequenced on a separate single-read 150-cycle Illumina NextSeq 550 flow cell. Concerning the study's data processing: Because the immunoSEQ output included only junctional sequences and no quality scores, the filtering could not be the same as the filtering used for full-length reads. To assign V/J genes and CDR3, sequences were annotated using PyIR, a Python wrapper for IgBLAST v1.9, with IMGT germline references. Reads were removed for weak V/J assignments (E-value above 1e-6), missing CDR3, stop codons, out-of-frame junctions, or ambiguous translated residues. A V3J clonotype was defined by an identical inferred V gene, J gene, and CDR3 amino acid sequence. To compute the percentage overlap between repertoires, the number of shared unique clonotypes was divided by the size of the smaller repertoire. Repertoire richness was assessed with RTK rarefaction, the Chao1 estimator, and Recon v2.1 estimates of unobserved clonotypes. Generation probabilities were computed with OLGA for all TCRbeta clonotypes obtained by the gDNA method from several donors. TCRdb limited this immuneACCESS table to in-frame rearrangements with V and J called. A share of clones is missing; checked studies link under half to unresolved V genes, and the rest is unexplained. V and J calls and clone size are as listed in that table; D and trimming were resolved from the DNA. The sample data list hundreds of thousands of clones, and around 92% of these were observed just once. Around 24% of the sample is taken by the ten largest.

This chain is built from TRBV7-9 and TRBJ2-3; TRBD1 agrees with 8 junctional bases. This clonotype was sampled from a man aged 30-40 years in good health. Sequenced material: naive CD8+ T cells sorted from blood. The sample's cell subset or site label, decoded: CD45RA+CCR7+. The CDR3 protein is CASSLWTGFGTDTQYF. In nucleotides, the sequence is TGTGCCAGCAGCTTATGGACAGGGTTCGGCACAGATACGCAGTATTTT.